Listed below are T cell receptor beta chains from one sample, sequenced in a study of cytomegalovirus exposure and HLA in healthy donors. Clones were sequenced by immunoSEQ multiplex PCR, and TCRdb holds only the in-frame ones, with some missing. The table has about 140,000 clones, 60% to 85% seen once; the top ten hold 1.5% to 2%. The sequenced sample was PBMCs. These receptors were collected from a middle-aged man in good health and CMV-seronegative. The CDR3 runs from the conserved cysteine through the conserved F or W. Each record gives: clone size, V gene, CDR3 protein. Where a row states a size, it is once, few, many or the class of an expanded clone; other rows omit it.

- TRBV9 CASSAGSTSTDTQYF
- TRBV10-3 CAIRAGSSGANGLTF
- TRBV9 CASSVTGDTQYF
- TRBV30 CAWDGTSGRNEQFF
- TRBV6-1 CASRDSLNTEAFF
- TRBV5-4 CASSPGTGVFEQYF
- TRBV5-1 CASNPGQGGSPLHF
- TRBV7-8 CASRLRDSSYEQYF
- TRBV6-5 CASSLGGPYQETQYF
few TRBV2 CASISGRGSLGYTF
- TRBV13 CASSFRLAGEPEQYF